This T cell receptor (beta chain) was sequenced for a study of T-cell reconstitution after alpha-beta-depleted transplantation in children. Preparation of the TCRbeta library was carried out with unique molecular identifiers. TCRdb reprocessed the PCR reads via MiXCR and lists one record per CDR3 protein. The sample shows 300,000 to 400,000 distinct CDR3 sequences, roughly 15% of them seen only once. General study findings and limits: Reportedly, roughly two months post-transplant, alpha-beta T cells arose from several hundred expanded graft clones. T-cell counts and diversity at one year following transplant were attributed mainly to newly produced T cells. Some patients' high day-60 TCRbeta diversity was traced to surviving recipient T cells and thymic progenitors.

CDR1 and CDR2 (germline): SGHRS, YFSETQ. The CDR3 covers 12 residues. Deletions cut 4 bases from V and 12 bases from J, with 14 bases between. Comments on this clonotype: Its antigen is as yet unknown.

Sequencing was performed on PBMCs, mostly from graft donor cells, taken 360 days after TCRalphabeta/CD19-depleted stem cell transplant. This receptor was obtained from a male patient between 2 and 15 years old who had a stem cell transplant for acute lymphoblastic leukemia, so the T cells may come from the graft donor. The V and J genes are TRBV5-1 and TRBJ2-1; D remains ambiguous. The CDR3 protein is CASSHGMGGQFF. The CDR3 bases are TGCGCCAGCAGCCATGGGATGGGTGGGCAGTTCTTC.